The sample holds many counts of the clone carrying this T cell receptor beta chain. Library preparation (for TCRbeta) was performed with unique molecular identifiers. In TCRdb, the PCR reads were re-called with MiXCR into one record per CDR3 protein. The sample carries around 680,000 distinct CDR3 sequences, 16% recorded once. CDR3 length: 15 amino acids. Trimming removed 1 base from V and 3 bases from J, with 10 bases in between. This entry belongs to a study of T-cell reconstitution after alpha-beta-depleted transplantation in children. The receptor's source is a human donor who donated a stem cell graft to a child with acute myeloid leukemia. The rearrangement links TRBV12-3 or TRBV12-4 to TRBJ1-5; a possible D gene is TRBD1 (6 bases). Source: PBMCs from the stem cell graft donor, taken from the stem cell graft. CDR3 sequence: CASSLGAGVNQPQHF. The CDR3 DNA is TGTGCCAGCAGTTTAGGGGCAGGGGTCAATCAGCCCCAGCATTTT.